What follows is one T cell receptor (beta chain) and its context. The antigen is not known. The data are from a study of blood T cells in healthy people across ages. Study conclusions and caveats: Estimated diversity across one million T cells was deemed an underestimate.

Sample-barcoded 5' priming and a J-beta primer mix drove a second PCR of 7 to 11 cycles. Each cDNA molecule received a tag from a template-switch adaptor that had 12 random nucleotides. TCRdb re-called the 5' RACE reads through MiXCR, storing one row per CDR3 protein. The table has 1.2 million to 1.5 million distinct CDR3 sequences, around 39% seen once; the top ten hold roughly 7.7%. The CDR3 extends over 14 amino acids. Germline V gives CDR1 SGHTA, CDR2 FQGNSA. Around 9.4 milliliters was the volume of peripheral blood drawn from each donor. The TCR was taken from a woman aged 18-35 years in good health. What was sequenced was blood. This sequence joins TRBV7-2 and TRBJ2-5; 13 nucleotides match TRBD2. Matching the DNA end better, TRBJ2-7 makes the J call doubtful. In DNA, the CDR3 is TGTGCCAGCAGCGCGGGACTAGCGGGATTCGAGCAGTACTTC. Its protein is CASSAGLAGFEQYF.